Shown below are 21 T cell receptor beta chains from a single sample sequenced in a study of shared clonotypes between healthy human individuals. In the naive CD8 group, cells lacked CD45RO and were positively selected for CCR7, so terminally differentiated effector memory CD45RA+ cells were left out. The data were produced by immunoSEQ multiplex PCR, yet TCRdb's version contains in-frame clones alone and is incomplete. There are approximately 2,200,000 clones in the sample; 85% to 95% occur only once, and 1.7% lies in the top ten. The sequenced material came from naive CD8+ T cells from PBMCs. The receptors were gathered from a man between 18 and 29 years old in good health. Some clones in this sample may be carry-over from other donors' samples.

The CDR3 here is CAWGFDRAGYTF. CDR3 in DNA: TGTGCCTGGGGGTTCGACAGGGCTGGCTACACCTTC. This chain links TRBV30 with TRBJ1-2, with 7 bases fitting TRBD1. The CDR3 extends over 12 amino acids. In germline, CDR1 is GTSNPN, CDR2 SVGIG (reference sequence). After removal of 5 bases from V and 7 bases from J, the junction contained 7 bases not matched to a gene.

V gene TRBV7-9 combines with J gene TRBJ2-7; TRBD1 matches at 8 bases. The V and J ends lost 1 base and 3 bases, in that order; junction bases with no gene match: 2. The CDR3 consists of 14 residues. Germline CDR1 and CDR2: SEHNR and FQNEAQ (reference sequence). Written as DNA, the CDR3 is TGTGCCAGCAGCTTAGGGACAGGGATCTACGAGCAGTACTTC. This sequence encodes CASSLGTGIYEQYF.

There are a few counts of this clone. The chain recombines TRBV30 with TRBJ2-7; D may match TRBD1 or TRBD2 (5 bases each). From germline, CDR1 is GTSNPN and CDR2 SVGIG (reference sequence). Trimming stripped 4 bases from V and 7 bases from J, with 14 bases between. CDR3 length: 12 residues. CDR3 in amino acids: CAWTYEWGEQYF. DNA for the CDR3: TGTGCCTGGACCTACGAGTGGGGGGAGCAGTACTTC. Complete variable domain (other parts from reference TRBV30 and TRBJ2-7): SQTIHQWPATLVQPVGSPLSLECTVEGTSNPNLYWYRQAAGRGLQLLFYSVGIGQISSEVPQNLSASRPQDRQFILSSKKLLLSDSGFYLCAWTYEWGEQYFGPGTRLTVT.

The V and J genes are TRBV6-6 and TRBJ1-5; D is undetermined. V was clipped by 2 bases and J by 2 bases, with 7 bases between them. CDR3 length: 14 residues. Germline CDR1 and CDR2: MNHNY and SVGAGI (reference sequence). This CDR3 is CASSYGIGNQPQHF. The CDR3 nucleotides are TGTGCCAGCAGTTACGGGATTGGCAATCAGCCCCAGCATTTT.

The chain recombines TRBV28 with TRBJ1-5; TRBD1 aligns across 10 bases. Germline CDR1 and CDR2: MDHEN and SYDVKM. CDR3 size: 19 residues. The V and J ends lost 6 bases and 1 base, in that order; junction bases with no gene match: 15. The CDR3 protein is CASRYQTGTGETSNQPQHF. CDR3 coding DNA: TGTGCCAGCAGGTACCAAACGGGGACAGGGGAGACGAGCAATCAGCCCCAGCATTTT.

The chain has TRBV7-9 and TRBJ1-2; D uncertain. Germline loops: CDR1 SEHNR, CDR2 FQNEAQ (reference sequence). The CDR3 contains 16 residues. Trimming cost V 0 bases and J 6 bases, with 17 bases left between them. The CDR3 DNA is TGTGCCAGCAGCTTAGCGAGGACGGAACCCCGGGATGGCTACACCTTC. Translating gives CASSLARTEPRDGYTF. Full variable domain (missing parts from reference TRBV7-9 and TRBJ1-2): DTGVSQNPRHKITKRGQNVTFRCDPISEHNRLYWYRQTLGQGPEFLTYFQNEAQLEKSRLLSDRFSAERPKGSFSTLEIQRTEQGDSAMYLCASSLARTEPRDGYTFGSGTRLTVV.

A few counts support this clone. This chain connects TRBV14 to TRBJ2-7, with 8 bases matching TRBD2. V lost 5 bases, J lost 3 bases, and 12 bases stayed unmatched. Per germline, CDR1 SGHDN and CDR2 FVKESK. The CDR3 loop spans 16 amino acids. The CDR3 region has the DNA TGTGCCAGCAGCGAAAGCGGGGCGGGAGGCTTCTACGAGCAGTACTTC. This encodes CASSESGAGGFYEQYF.

The rearrangement uses TRBV7-8 and TRBJ2-7; the match to TRBD1 covers 7 bases. The CDR3 length is 13 residues. Trimming at V came to 5 bases and at J to 4 bases, leaving 5 bases not matched to a gene. Germline CDR1 is SGHVS and CDR2 is FQNEAQ. Here the CDR3 DNA reads TGTGCCAGCAGCCCCGGGACAGATTACGAGCAGTACTTC. Translation: CASSPGTDYEQYF.

The chain uses TRBV4-1 and TRBJ2-5, with TRBD2 matching over 8 bases. CDR3 length equals 17 residues. Per the germline V gene, CDR1 is MGHRA and CDR2 is YSYEKL. J was trimmed by 4 bases and V by 4 bases; bases with no gene match: 14. This CDR3 reads CASSLTPSGSSTETQYF. DNA of the CDR3: TGCGCCAGCAGCCTTACTCCGAGCGGGAGTAGCACAGAGACCCAGTACTTC.

The genes are TRBV4-1 and TRBJ2-6; D tentatively fits TRBD1 or TRBD2 (6 bases each). The germline V gene encodes CDR1 MGHRA and CDR2 YSYEKL. V was shortened by 0 bases and J by 1 base, with 13 bases between the two germline ends. The length of the CDR3 is 18 residues. As DNA, the CDR3 is TGCGCCAGCAGCCAAGACGGGGGCCCCCTATCTGGGGCCAACGTCCTGACTTTC. Residues: CASSQDGGPLSGANVLTF.

The chain carries TRBV7-9 and TRBJ2-7; D is undetermined. Germline loops: CDR1 SEHNR, CDR2 FQNEAQ (reference sequence). Trimming took off 5 bases at V and 5 bases at J, with 16 bases between the two ends. The CDR3 totals 14 residues. The CDR3 loop reads CASSPPPALHEQYF. The CDR3 coding sequence is TGTGCCAGCAGCCCTCCACCGGCACTCCACGAGCAGTACTTC.

The chain links TRBV19 to TRBJ1-4; no clear D. V lost 8 bases and J lost 7, with 14 bases in between. The CDR3 is 13 residues long. Germline V gene data show CDR1 as LNHDA and CDR2 as SQIVND (reference sequence). The DNA for the CDR3 is TGTGCCAGTGGGGTGGGCACGGGTGAAAAACTGTTTTTT. This sequence encodes CASGVGTGEKLFF.

The chain employs TRBV6-1 and TRBJ2-1, with 15 bases identical to TRBD2. Losses at the gene ends were 7 bases for V and 8 bases for J; bases not matched to a gene: 6. The CDR3 consists of 15 residues. In germline, CDR1 is MNHNS, CDR2 SASEGT. The CDR3 protein is CASKPGLAGGHEQFF. CDR3 in DNA: TGTGCCAGCAAGCCGGGACTAGCGGGAGGTCATGAGCAGTTCTTC.

This chain links TRBV11-2 with TRBJ1-2; TRBD1 is a possible D gene (6 bases). CDR1 and CDR2 (germline): SGHAT, FQNNGV. The CDR3 contains 16 residues. V was pared by 5 bases and J by 5 bases, with 21 bases between. The CDR3 is CASSHNPRDTEYGYTF. CDR3 DNA sequence: TGTGCCAGCAGCCACAATCCCAGGGACACCGAATATGGCTACACCTTC.

The V call is TRBV11-3, the J call TRBJ2-2; D might be TRBD1 or TRBD2, each matching 5 bases. Trimming left V 3 bases short and J 2 bases short, with 7 bases between. This CDR3 spans 14 amino acids. Germline assignment: CDR1 SGHNT and CDR2 YENEEA. CDR3 nucleotides: TGTGCCAGCAGCTTTGGGGGAAACACCGGGGAGCTGTTTTTT. Translation gives CASSFGGNTGELFF.

This chain joins TRBV18 and TRBJ2-5; 7 bases align to TRBD1. Germline assignment: CDR1 KGHSH and CDR2 LQKENI. With V trimmed by 4 bases and J by 2 bases, 10 bases remained unmatched. This CDR3 contains 16 residues. The DNA of the CDR3 is TGTGCCAGCTCACTTGAAAACCGGGACAGACAAGAGACCCAGTACTTC. Translation gives CASSLENRDRQETQYF.

Worth noting for this clone: Other DNA sequences from this sample encode an identical CDR3 as well. The rearrangement uses TRBV27 and TRBJ1-5; the D is unclear. Trimming removed 2 bases at V and 4 bases at J, with 9 bases between. Germline V lookup: CDR1 MNHEY, CDR2 SMNVEV (reference sequence). CDR3 length equals 14 residues. CDR3 protein: CASSLRGLNQPQHF. Here the CDR3 DNA reads TGTGCCAGCAGTTTACGAGGGCTAAATCAGCCCCAGCATTTT.

Note on this clone: At one end the junction does not follow the germline gene, possibly because of a read error. V and J are TRBV15 and TRBJ2-3, with 7 bases identical to TRBD1. This CDR3 has 14 residues. From germline, CDR1 is LNHNV and CDR2 YYDKDF (reference sequence). The CDR3 loop is CATTRDRDTDTQYF. CDR3 coding DNA: TGTGCCACCACCAGAGACAGGGATACAGATACGCAGTATTTT.

This clone appeared once. The CDR3 loop is CASSVGVSASTDTQYF. The CDR3 DNA reads as TGTGCCAGCAGCGTAGGGGTCTCCGCTAGCACAGATACGCAGTATTTT. This chain connects TRBV9 to TRBJ2-3; no firm D call. The germline V gene encodes CDR1 SGDLS and CDR2 YYNGEE. V lost 0 bases and J 0 bases, leaving 11 bases between the germline ends. The CDR3 loop spans 16 amino acids.

V is TRBV27 and J is TRBJ1-5; weak D call: TRBD1 (6 bases). V gave up 6 bases and J gave up 4 bases, with 16 bases separating them. The CDR3 loop spans 15 amino acids. Germline V gene sequence: CDR1 MNHEY, CDR2 SMNVEV (reference sequence). This CDR3 reads CASSPVHQGNQPQHF. DNA of the CDR3: TGTGCCAGCAGCCCCGTTCACCAGGGGAATCAGCCCCAGCATTTT.

The sample holds a few counts of this clone. This chain links TRBV29-1 with TRBJ1-1, with D perhaps matching TRBD1 (5 bases). V lost 6 bases, J lost 8 bases, and 16 bases lay in between. Germline assignment: CDR1 SQVTM and CDR2 ANQGSEA. CDR3 length equals 12 residues. CDR3 bases: TGCAGCGTGCGGGACCTCCCTCCGGAAGCTTTCTTT. This encodes CSVRDLPPEAFF.